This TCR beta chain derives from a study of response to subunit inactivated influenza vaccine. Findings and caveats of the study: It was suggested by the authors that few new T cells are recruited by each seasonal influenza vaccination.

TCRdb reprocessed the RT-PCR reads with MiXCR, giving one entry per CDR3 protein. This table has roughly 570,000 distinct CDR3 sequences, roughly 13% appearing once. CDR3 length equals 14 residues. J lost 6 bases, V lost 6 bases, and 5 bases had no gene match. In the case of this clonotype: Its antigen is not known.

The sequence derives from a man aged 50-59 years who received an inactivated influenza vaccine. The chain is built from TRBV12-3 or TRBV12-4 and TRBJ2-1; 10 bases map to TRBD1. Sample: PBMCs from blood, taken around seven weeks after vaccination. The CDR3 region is CASRGQGMGNEQFF. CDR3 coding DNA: TGTGCCAGCAGGGGACAGGGGATGGGCAATGAGCAGTTCTTC.